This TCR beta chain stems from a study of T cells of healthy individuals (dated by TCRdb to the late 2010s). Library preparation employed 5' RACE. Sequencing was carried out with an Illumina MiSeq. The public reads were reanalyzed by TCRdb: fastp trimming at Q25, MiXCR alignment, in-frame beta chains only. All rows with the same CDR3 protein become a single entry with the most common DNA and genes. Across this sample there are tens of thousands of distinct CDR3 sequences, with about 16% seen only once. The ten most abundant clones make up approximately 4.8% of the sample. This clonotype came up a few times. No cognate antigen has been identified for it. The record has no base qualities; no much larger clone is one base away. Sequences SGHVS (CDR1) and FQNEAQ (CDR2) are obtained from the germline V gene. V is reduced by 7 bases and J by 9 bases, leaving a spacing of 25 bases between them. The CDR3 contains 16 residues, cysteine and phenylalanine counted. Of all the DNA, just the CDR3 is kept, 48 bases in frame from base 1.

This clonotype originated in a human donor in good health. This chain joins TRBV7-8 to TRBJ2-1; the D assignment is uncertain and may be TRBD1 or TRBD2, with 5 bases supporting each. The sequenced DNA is TGTGCCAGCATCGCAGGGCGAGGGTTATGGGGTAGTGAGCAGTTCTTC. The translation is CASIAGRGLWGSEQFF.